A single sample gave rise to the 29 T cell receptor beta chains below, sequenced in a study of chronic HIV infection and antiretroviral therapy. Via MiXCR, TCRdb re-called the 5' RACE reads, giving one row per CDR3 protein. The data hold some 37,000 distinct CDR3 sequences, with about 7.4% observed a single time. Sequencing was done on a sample of peripheral blood. Source of these receptors: an adult who had HIV and had not received antiretroviral therapy, or was an uninfected healthy control (not recorded which).

This chain joins TRBV4-1 and TRBJ2-3; D is ambiguous. Trimming took off 0 bases at V and 6 bases at J, with 13 bases between the two ends. Germline V gene sequence: CDR1 MGHRA, CDR2 YSYEKL. There are 15 residues in the CDR3. Here the CDR3 DNA reads TGCGCCAGCAGCCAAGATCCTGGCGTCCTTGATACGCAGTATTTT. This gives the protein CASSQDPGVLDTQYF.

This clonotype was counted many times. The chain has TRBV28 and TRBJ2-7; D might be TRBD2 (6 bases). Germline V gene sequence: CDR1 MDHEN, CDR2 SYDVKM. This CDR3 spans 13 amino acids. Trimming shortened V by 6 bases and J by 2 bases, and 11 bases separated the two germline ends. This chain's CDR3 is CASSPGGPYEQYF. In nucleotides, the CDR3 is TGTGCCAGCAGCCCCGGGGGACCCTACGAGCAGTACTTC. The entire variable domain, with the rest obtained from reference TRBV28 and TRBJ2-7, is as follows: DVKVTQSSRYLVKRTGEKVFLECVQDMDHENMFWYRQDPGLGLRLIYFSYDVKMKEKGDIPEGYSVSREKKERFSLILESASTNQTSMYLCASSPGGPYEQYFGPGTRLTVT.

The V gene is TRBV27, the J gene TRBJ1-1, with a weak D call TRBD1 (5 bases). Germline values: CDR1 MNHEY, CDR2 SMNVEV (reference sequence). The CDR3 runs 13 residues. The V end lost 4 bases, the J end lost 0 bases, and 6 bases lay between the germline ends. Here the CDR3 DNA reads TGTGCCAGCAGTTCAGGGATGAACACTGAAGCTTTCTTT. Translating gives CASSSGMNTEAFF.

In its sample, this clonotype was seen many times. The chain uses TRBV12-3 or TRBV12-4 and TRBJ2-3; D ambiguous. The CDR3 sequence is 11 residues long. Trimming removed 3 bases at V and 5 bases at J, with 3 bases between. CDR3 sequence reads: CASSLRDTQYF. CDR3 nucleotides: TGTGCCAGCAGTTTGAGAGATACGCAGTATTTT.

This rearrangement joins TRBV4-2 to TRBJ1-2, with D unclear. Germline assignment: CDR1 LGHNA and CDR2 YNFKEQ. V lost 0 bases to trimming and J lost 4 bases, with 12 bases between them. This CDR3 is 15 amino acids long. The CDR3 is CASSQEADSSYGYTF. The DNA for the CDR3 is TGTGCCAGCAGCCAAGAGGCAGACTCGAGCTATGGCTACACCTTC.

The rearrangement joins TRBV27 to TRBJ2-2; 7 positions agree with TRBD2. This CDR3 contains 16 residues. Germline assignment: CDR1 MNHEY and CDR2 SMNVEV (reference sequence). After removal of 4 bases from V and 4 bases from J, the junction contained 9 bases not matched to a gene. Here the CDR3 reads CASSSRTRHLTGELFF. The CDR3 nucleotides are TGTGCCAGCAGTTCAAGGACTAGACACCTCACCGGGGAGCTGTTTTTT.

This clonotype was counted at least ten times. This rearrangement joins TRBV12-3 or TRBV12-4 to TRBJ2-3; 8 bases are shared with TRBD2. V lost 8 bases to trimming and J lost 3 bases; unmatched junction nucleotides: 4. The CDR3 is made up of 13 amino acids. CDR3 bases: TGTGCCAGCCGGGAGGGGAAAACAGATACGCAGTATTTT. This translates into CASREGKTDTQYF.

This clonotype was seen many times. The V gene is TRBV7-2, the J gene TRBJ2-7, with 13 bases identical to TRBD2. V was clipped by 3 bases and J by 5 bases; unmatched bases: 4. CDR3 size: 15 residues. Germline CDR1 reads SGHTA; CDR2 reads FQGNSA. The chain's CDR3 is CASSLATSGRNEQYF. DNA of the CDR3: TGTGCCAGCAGCTTGGCGACTAGCGGGAGGAACGAGCAGTACTTC.

This clonotype came up a few times. The germline gene is not matched at one end of the junction; a read error may be the cause. This chain joins TRBV3-1 and TRBJ2-7; D ambiguous. Germline CDR1 reads LGHDT; CDR2 reads YNNKEL (reference sequence). The CDR3 extends over 14 amino acids. The CDR3 DNA sequence: TGTGCCAGCACCCAAGGCCTAAGTTACGACGAGCAGTACTTC. Translating gives CASTQGLSYDEQYF.

The rearrangement uses TRBV29-1 and TRBJ2-7; D not resolved. The length of the CDR3 is 12 residues. Germline V gene data show CDR1 as SQVTM and CDR2 as ANQGSEA. V was shortened by 5 bases and J by 0 bases, with 8 bases between the two germline ends. CDR3 residues: CSVKMNSYEQYF. For the CDR3, the DNA is TGCAGCGTTAAAATGAACTCCTACGAGCAGTACTTC.

This clonotype was seen ten or more times. Sequence at one end of the junction differs from germline and may be a read error. This rearrangement joins TRBV29-1 to TRBJ1-1; D not certain. This CDR3 has 15 residues. Germline lookup yields CDR1 SQVTM and CDR2 ANQGSEA. CDR3 sequence reads: CSVAQTGRVKTEAFF. CDR3 coding DNA: TGCAGCGTTGCGCAAACCGGGAGGGTGAAGACTGAAGCTTTCTTT.

The table lists this clonotype with a few counts. The V gene is TRBV29-1, the J gene TRBJ1-2; TRBD1 agrees at 7 bases. The germline V gene encodes CDR1 SQVTM and CDR2 ANQGSEA. Germline trimming cut 3 bases from V and 4 bases from J; bases unmatched to any gene: 5. The CDR3 length is 13 residues. The CDR3 bases are TGCAGCGTTGAGGTCCCAGGGGGCTATGGCTACACCTTC. It is translated as CSVEVPGGYGYTF.

This clonotype was recorded a few times. The chain links TRBV28 to TRBJ2-3, with D unresolved. This CDR3 has 12 residues. Germline V gene sequence: CDR1 MDHEN, CDR2 SYDVKM. The V and J ends lost 6 bases and 3 bases respectively, with 7 bases between them. The CDR3 loop is CASRGLTDTQYF. CDR3 nucleotides: TGTGCCAGCAGGGGTCTGACAGATACGCAGTATTTT.

This clonotype was seen only a few times. V usage is TRBV19 and J usage is TRBJ2-7; D ambiguous. This CDR3 is 14 amino acids long. Trimming removed 0 bases at V and 1 base at J, with 7 bases between. Germline-derived CDR1 and CDR2 are LNHDA and SQIVND (reference sequence). CDR3: CASSIDFWSYEQYF. CDR3 sequence (DNA): TGTGCCAGTAGTATAGATTTTTGGTCCTACGAGCAGTACTTC.

This clonotype was counted only a few times. This chain links TRBV9 with TRBJ1-3; D is possibly TRBD1 (5 bases). The CDR3 is 13 residues long. Germline V gene lookup returns CDR1 SGDLS and CDR2 YYNGEE. Trimming removed 3 bases from V and 7 bases from J, with 11 bases in between. This chain's CDR3 is CASSGGPANTIYF. The DNA for the CDR3 is TGTGCCAGCAGCGGGGGACCAGCCAACACCATATATTTT.

At least ten counts were recorded for this clonotype. The V gene is TRBV20-1, the J gene TRBJ2-3, with 10 bases matching TRBD2. V dropped 3 bases and J dropped 6; count of bases not matched to a gene: 6. The germline V gene encodes CDR1 DFQATT and CDR2 SNEGSKA (reference sequence). CDR3 length equals 14 residues. The CDR3: CSASASGRKDTQYF. CDR3 bases: TGCAGTGCTAGCGCTAGCGGGAGAAAGGATACGCAGTATTTT.

This clonotype was counted between two and nine times. V is TRBV20-1 and J is TRBJ1-1, with 8 bases lining up with TRBD1. Trimming at V came to 5 bases and at J to 4 bases, leaving 15 bases not matched to a gene. This CDR3 is 16 amino acids long. Looked up from germline, CDR1 is DFQATT and CDR2 is SNEGSKA (reference sequence). Here the CDR3 reads CSASPGQGARGTEAFF. The CDR3, as DNA: TGCAGTGCTTCCCCCGGCCAGGGGGCCAGGGGCACTGAAGCTTTCTTT.

In this sample, this clonotype turned up a few times. The chain uses TRBV10-2 and TRBJ1-5; no reliable D call. With 0 bases removed from V and 6 bases from J, the gap between germline ends came to 6 bases. CDR1 is WSHSY, CDR2 SAAADI, per germline. The CDR3 covers 13 residues. CDR3 nucleotide sequence: TGCGCCAGCAGTGAGTCTATAGGTCAGCCCCAGCATTTT. Its protein is CASSESIGQPQHF.

There are many counts of this clonotype. CDR3 DNA: TGTGCCAGCAGCGGGACAGGGGGTACCGGGGAGCTGTTTTTT. Protein: CASSGTGGTGELFF. This rearrangement joins TRBV6-1 to TRBJ2-2; 11 bases are shared with TRBD1. The CDR3 loop spans 14 amino acids. J was trimmed by 5 bases and V by 6 bases; bases with no gene match: 2. Germline values: CDR1 MNHNS, CDR2 SASEGT.

In this sample, this clonotype turned up a few times. The chain employs TRBV27 and TRBJ2-7, with no clear D. The germline V and J ends were trimmed by 8 bases and 3 bases, with 20 bases remaining between them. The CDR3 loop spans 15 amino acids. The germline V gene has CDR1 MNHEY and CDR2 SMNVEV (reference sequence). The CDR3 spells CASRKPGGLNYEQYF. The CDR3 region has the DNA TGTGCCAGCCGCAAGCCCGGCGGATTGAACTACGAGCAGTACTTC.

This clonotype came up many times. The chain is built from TRBV9 and TRBJ1-1, with TRBD1 matching 11 bases. V was pared by 1 base and J by 5 bases, with 7 bases of the junction left unmatched. There are 16 residues in the CDR3. Germline loops: CDR1 SGDLS, CDR2 YYNGEE. The CDR3 sequence: CASSVSGTGGWTEAFF. The CDR3 DNA sequence: TGTGCCAGCAGCGTATCGGGGACAGGGGGTTGGACTGAAGCTTTCTTT.

This rearrangement joins TRBV10-3 to TRBJ1-1, with D hard to call. The germline V and J ends were trimmed by 6 bases and 8 bases, with 10 bases remaining between them. Germline CDR1 ENHRY, CDR2 SYGVKD. The CDR3 consists of 11 residues. CDR3 nucleotides: TGTGCCATCAGGACGGACTCAGAAGCTTTCTTT. This encodes CAIRTDSEAFF.

This clonotype appeared a few times. J is TRBJ2-3 and V is TRBV29-1; 7 bases match TRBD2. In germline, CDR1 is SQVTM, CDR2 ANQGSEA. The CDR3 runs to 14 residues. V was clipped by 6 bases and J by 2 bases; unmatched bases: 8. CDR3 sequence (DNA): TGCAGCGTAGATCCGGGAGGACACACAGATACGCAGTATTTT. Its protein product is CSVDPGGHTDTQYF.

The V gene is TRBV25-1, the J gene TRBJ1-2; tentatively, D is TRBD1 (5 bases). Per germline, CDR1 MGHDK and CDR2 SYGVNS. CDR3 length: 13 amino acids. Trimming took 3 bases from V and 8 from J, leaving 13 bases between them. The CDR3 DNA reads as TGTGCCAGCAGTGATGGCGACAGAGGCGGCTACACCTTC. Protein: CASSDGDRGGYTF.

This clonotype was detected ten times or more. The chain joins TRBV29-1 to TRBJ1-2; maybe TRBD1 (6 bases). CDR3 length: 13 residues. Germline V lookup: CDR1 SQVTM, CDR2 ANQGSEA. V was trimmed by 4 bases and J by 7 bases, leaving 16 bases between them. The CDR3 bases are TGCAGCGTTGGTAATGAACAGGGAGGTGGCTACACCTTC. This gives the protein CSVGNEQGGGYTF.

This clonotype was detected ten times or more. J is TRBJ2-6 and V is TRBV30, with D possibly being TRBD1 or TRBD2 (5 bases each). CDR1 is GTSNPN, CDR2 SVGIG, per germline (reference sequence). The CDR3 totals 16 residues. The V gene lost 4 bases and the J gene lost 0 bases, with 13 bases spanning the gap. The CDR3 nucleotides are TGTGCCTGGACCGGGACGGCGGTCTCTGGGGCCAACGTCCTGACTTTC. This encodes CAWTGTAVSGANVLTF.

In its sample, this clonotype was seen a few times. For the CDR3, the DNA is TGCAGCGTCGAACAGGGGAACACCATATATTTT. Protein: CSVEQGNTIYF. This chain links TRBV29-1 with TRBJ1-3; 7 bases align to TRBD1. The CDR3 extends over 11 amino acids. The junction had 3 bases not matched to a gene; V was cut back by 6 bases and J by 7 bases. CDR1 and CDR2 from the germline V gene are SQVTM and ANQGSEA.

The chain couples TRBV4-2 to TRBJ2-3; 12 positions match TRBD2. The CDR3 has 15 residues. Germline V CDR1 and CDR2: LGHNA, YNFKEQ. The trim removed 1 base at V and 4 bases at J, leaving 0 bases unmatched. The CDR3 nucleotides read TGTGCCAGCAGCCAAGGACTAGCGGGAGCAGATACGCAGTATTTT. It is translated as CASSQGLAGADTQYF.

V gene TRBV24-1 combines with J gene TRBJ2-3; 9 bases map to TRBD2. CDR3 length equals 17 residues. Germline CDR1 and CDR2: KGHDR and SFDVKD. V was pared by 4 bases and J by 4 bases, with 11 bases of the junction left unmatched. CDR3 bases: TGTGCCACCAGTGACAGGACCAGCGGGAGGCGGGCAGATACGCAGTATTTT. As protein: CATSDRTSGRRADTQYF.